The 22 T cell receptor beta chains presented below share a single source sample, sequenced in a study of blood T cell repertoires in COVID-19. Assay used: immunoSEQ multiplex PCR; TCRdb lists only in-frame clones, some missing. The table includes about 290,000 clones, around four fifths detected once. Sequenced input: peripheral blood. The source is a woman aged 50 to 65 with active or convalescent COVID-19.

The V gene is TRBV6-5, the J gene TRBJ2-5, with TRBD1 as a possible D gene (5 bases). The germline gives CDR1 MNHEY, CDR2 SVGAGI. Trimming removed 0 bases from V and 5 bases from J, with 13 bases in between. The CDR3 has 15 amino acids. Written as DNA, the CDR3 is TGTGCCAGCAGTTACTCACCAGGGAAAGTGGAGACCCAGTACTTC. This translates into CASSYSPGKVETQYF.

This chain links TRBV18 with TRBJ2-5; 7 bases fit TRBD2. This CDR3 is 17 amino acids long. Trimming at V came to 2 bases and at J to 1 base, leaving 10 bases not matched to a gene. From germline, CDR1 is KGHSH and CDR2 LQKENI. The CDR3 DNA follows: TGTGCCAGCTCACCATTTTTTGCTAGCGGATCCCAAGAGACCCAGTACTTC. Its translation: CASSPFFASGSQETQYF.

The V call is TRBV30, the J call TRBJ1-2; 8 bases are shared with TRBD1. The germline gives CDR1 GTSNPN, CDR2 SVGIG (reference sequence). Trimming removed 5 bases from V and 3 bases from J; junction bases left unmatched: 5. The CDR3 is made up of 13 amino acids. Written as DNA, the CDR3 is TGTGCCTGGGGGAGGACAGGGCACTATGGCTACACCTTC. This gives the protein CAWGRTGHYGYTF.

The rearrangement joins TRBV6-5 to TRBJ2-1; 9 bases agree with TRBD2. Germline V gives CDR1 MNHEY, CDR2 SVGAGI. Trimming removed 4 bases from V and 6 bases from J; junction bases left unmatched: 10. The CDR3 has 16 residues. CDR3 nucleotide sequence: TGTGCCAGCAGTTCCAATGGACTAGCGCGGACCAATGAGCAGTTCTTC. Translation: CASSSNGLARTNEQFF.

The chain links TRBV7-2 to TRBJ2-4, with D possibly being TRBD2 (6 bases). Germline assignment: CDR1 SGHTA and CDR2 FQGNSA. V lost 1 base and J 0 bases, leaving 13 bases between the germline ends. This CDR3 is 17 amino acids long. CDR3 residues: CASSLGLDSLAKNIQYF. The DNA of the CDR3 is TGTGCCAGCAGCTTAGGACTAGACAGCCTAGCCAAAAACATTCAGTACTTC.

This chain joins TRBV28 and TRBJ1-2; D gene ambiguous. Germline lookup yields CDR1 MDHEN and CDR2 SYDVKM. Trimming pared 6 bases from V and 0 bases from J, leaving 5 bases between. The CDR3 has 12 amino acids. The CDR3 is CASSLPNYGYTF. DNA for the CDR3: TGTGCCAGCAGCCTCCCTAACTATGGCTACACCTTC.

CDR3 DNA sequence: TGCGCCAGCAGCTTGGAAGTCGGGGAATTGAATTCACCCCTCCACTTT. It yields the protein CASSLEVGELNSPLHF. This chain connects TRBV5-1 to TRBJ1-6; D is unresolved. CDR3 length equals 16 residues. Germline CDR1 SGHRS, CDR2 YFSETQ. Trimming cost V 0 bases and J 7 bases, with 14 bases left between them.

The gene calls are TRBV11-2 and TRBJ1-2, with TRBD1 matching 9 bases. The CDR3 contains 17 residues. J was trimmed by 4 bases and V by 4 bases; bases with no gene match: 13. The V gene's germline CDR1 is SGHAT and CDR2 FQNNGV. The CDR3 DNA reads as TGTGCCAGCAGCTCTCCCCGGGACAGGGACACCCGCTATGGCTACACCTTC. Protein: CASSSPRDRDTRYGYTF.

J is TRBJ1-2 and V is TRBV15, with 7 bases lining up with TRBD1. Trimming cost V 7 bases and J 8 bases; bases outside gene matches: 13. Germline V gives CDR1 LNHNV, CDR2 YYDKDF (reference sequence). CDR3 length: 14 amino acids. DNA of the CDR3: TGTGCCACCAAAGACCTCACAGGGGAGGAGGGCTACACCTTC. Translation: CATKDLTGEEGYTF.

V and J are TRBV19 and TRBJ1-5; the D is unclear. Germline values: CDR1 LNHDA, CDR2 SQIVND (reference sequence). The CDR3 is 15 residues long. Trimming shortened V by 3 bases and J by 4 bases, and 13 bases separated the two germline ends. Here the CDR3 DNA reads TGTGCCAGTAGTATGGGTAGGAGAGGAAATCAGCCCCAGCATTTT. It is translated as CASSMGRRGNQPQHF.

This rearrangement joins TRBV9 to TRBJ2-5; TRBD1 matches 7 bases. Germline V CDR1 and CDR2: SGDLS, YYNGEE. The junction had 5 bases not matched to a gene; V was cut back by 8 bases and J by 1 base. The CDR3 length is 13 residues. The CDR3 region is CASRGGFQETQYF. CDR3 coding DNA: TGTGCCAGTAGAGGGGGCTTCCAAGAGACCCAGTACTTC. Supplemented by reference TRBV9 and TRBJ2-5, the full variable domain reads DSGVTQTPKHLITATGQRVTLRCSPRSGDLSVYWYQQSLDQGLQFLIQYYNGEERAKGNILERFSAQQFPDLHSELNLSSLELGDSALYFCASRGGFQETQYFGPGTRLLVL.

The CDR3 DNA follows: TGTGCCTGGAGTGTACAGTCAGCGGGTGAGCAGTTCTTC. It translates to CAWSVQSAGEQFF. V is TRBV30 and J is TRBJ2-1; TRBD2 might be the D (6 bases). Per germline, CDR1 GTSNPN and CDR2 SVGIG (reference sequence). V was cut by 0 bases and J by 9 bases, with 12 bases left in between. The CDR3 extends over 13 amino acids. The variable domain in full, with the rest retrieved from reference TRBV30 and TRBJ2-1, is SQTIHQWPATLVQPVGSPLSLECTVEGTSNPNLYWYRQAAGRGLQLLFYSVGIGQISSEVPQNLSASRPQDRQFILSSKKLLLSDSGFYLCAWSVQSAGEQFFGPGTRLTVL.

The V and J genes are TRBV14 and TRBJ2-7, with 10 positions matching TRBD1. Germline trimming cut 2 bases from V and 6 bases from J; bases unmatched to any gene: 7. CDR3 length: 15 residues. CDR1 SGHDN and CDR2 FVKESK come from the germline V gene. CDR3 region: CASSQLGDRGREQYF. As DNA, the CDR3 is TGTGCCAGCAGCCAATTGGGGGACAGGGGCCGCGAGCAGTACTTC.

This chain links TRBV19 with TRBJ2-2, with 9 positions matching TRBD2. The V and J ends lost 8 bases and 4 bases, in that order; junction bases with no gene match: 11. Germline CDR1 LNHDA, CDR2 SQIVND (reference sequence). The length of the CDR3 is 16 residues. DNA for the CDR3: TGTGCCAGTCGACTCCGGACTAGCGTAAGCACCGGGGAGCTGTTTTTT. Translation gives CASRLRTSVSTGELFF.

This clone was counted a few times. This sequence joins TRBV3-1 (or the pseudogene TRBV3-2) and TRBJ1-1, with TRBD1 as a possible D gene (6 bases). V gave up 2 bases and J gave up 0 bases, with 16 bases separating them. The CDR3 is 17 amino acids. The germline V gene has CDR1 LGHDT and CDR2 YNNKEL (reference sequence). The CDR3 loop reads CASSQFSGGQLNTEAFF. The CDR3 coding sequence is TGTGCCAGCAGCCAATTTTCGGGGGGGCAGCTGAACACTGAAGCTTTCTTT.

The chain recombines TRBV5-4 with TRBJ2-7, with D possibly being TRBD2 (6 bases). This CDR3 is built from 15 residues. V shed 0 bases and J shed 2 bases, with 12 bases lying between them. Germline V gene lookup returns CDR1 SGHNT and CDR2 YYREEE (reference sequence). CDR3 coding DNA: TGTGCCAGCAGCTTGGAGGCTAGCGCCACCTACGAGCAGTACTTC. Its translation: CASSLEASATYEQYF. The full variable domain, with the rest looked up from reference TRBV5-4 and TRBJ2-7, is ETGVTQSPTHLIKTRGQQVTLRCSSQSGHNTVSWYQQALGQGPQFIFQYYREEENGRGNFPPRFSGLQFPNYSSELNVNALELDDSALYLCASSLEASATYEQYFGPGTRLTVT.

The chain recombines TRBV12-3 or TRBV12-4 with TRBJ1-1; no reliable D call. V was clipped by 1 base and J by 10 bases, with 13 bases between them. The CDR3 sequence is 13 residues long. The CDR3 nucleotides are TGTGCCAGCAGTTTAGGTACAGCCCCTGGAGCTTTCTTT. Its protein product is CASSLGTAPGAFF.

The DNA for the CDR3 is TGCAGCGCCCTTAGGGACAGGAACACTGAAGCTTTCTTT. This encodes CSALRDRNTEAFF. The gene calls are TRBV29-1 and TRBJ1-1; 7 positions match TRBD1. Germline V gene data show CDR1 as SQVTM and CDR2 as ANQGSEA. Losses at the gene ends were 7 bases for V and 1 base for J; bases not matched to a gene: 6. CDR3 size: 13 residues.

This clone has more than one count but fewer than ten. This chain connects TRBV5-1 to TRBJ2-2; D is unresolved. This CDR3 region has 14 residues. V was pared by 0 bases and J by 4 bases, with 7 bases between. The V gene's germline CDR1 is SGHRS and CDR2 YFSETQ. The CDR3 DNA is TGCGCCAGCAGCTTGGCAGGATCCACCGGGGAGCTGTTTTTT. This gives the protein CASSLAGSTGELFF.

The chain joins TRBV28 to TRBJ2-5, with D possibly being TRBD1 (5 bases). The CDR3 is 12 residues long. The ends were cut back, 7 bases at V and 13 bases at J, with 19 bases in the middle. The germline gives CDR1 MDHEN, CDR2 SYDVKM. CDR3 nucleotide sequence: TGTGCCAGCAACGCAAAGGGCAGGGCTACGTACTTC. This translates into CASNAKGRATYF.

The chain couples TRBV6-1 to TRBJ1-1; TRBD1 matches 7 bases. The J segment lost 2 bases and the V segment lost 6 bases, leaving 6 bases of the junction unmatched. This CDR3 spans 14 amino acids. Germline V CDR1 and CDR2: MNHNS, SASEGT. Written as DNA, the CDR3 is TGTGCCAGCAGGGGGGGACAGTTAAACACTGAAGCTTTCTTT. Protein product: CASRGGQLNTEAFF.

This chain uses TRBV19 with TRBJ1-1, with TRBD1 matching 10 bases. V shed 5 bases, J shed 0 bases, and the junction held 6 bases outside the gene matches. The CDR3 is 16 residues long. Germline CDR1 is LNHDA and CDR2 is SQIVND (reference sequence). This CDR3 reads CASSPRQGAMNTEAFF. DNA for the CDR3: TGTGCCAGTAGTCCACGACAGGGGGCCATGAACACTGAAGCTTTCTTT.